Each of the 8 T cell receptor beta chains below was sequenced from the same sample in a study of control samples from healthy donors and cancer patients (dated by TCRdb to the early 2020s). The library was obtained by the immunoSEQ multiplex PCR assay. TCRdb took this table from immuneACCESS and kept in-frame rearrangements with V and J called. Such tables lack part of the clones; where checked against another copy, unresolved V genes explain under half of the gap, and the rest is unexplained. Here the sample has some 140,000 clones; just under 95% occur a single time. The ten top clones hold approximately 15% of the sample. The source material was PBMCs. These receptors originate from a man in his sixties with colorectal cancer.

The rearrangement links TRBV6-5 to TRBJ2-7, with 7 nucleotides matching TRBD1. J was trimmed by 4 bases and V by 7 bases; bases with no gene match: 13. CDR1 and CDR2 (germline): MNHEY, SVGAGI. The CDR3 is 15 amino acids. The CDR3 DNA reads as TGTGCCAGCACCTTACTACCGGGACAGACGTACGAGCAGTACTTC. It codes for CASTLLPGQTYEQYF.

The genes are TRBV18 and TRBJ1-6, with 9 bases aligning to TRBD1. The germline V gene encodes CDR1 KGHSH and CDR2 LQKENI. The V and J ends lost 1 base and 5 bases, in that order; junction bases with no gene match: 6. The CDR3 is 17 residues long. Written as DNA, the CDR3 is TGTGCCAGCTCACCACGAGATTGGACAGGGGATAATTCACCCCTCCACTTT. Residues: CASSPRDWTGDNSPLHF.

The V gene is TRBV19, the J gene TRBJ1-2, with D possibly TRBD1 on 5 matching bases. V lost 6 bases to trimming and J lost 6 bases, with 14 bases between them. The CDR3 loop spans 13 amino acids. The germline CDR1 and CDR2 sequences are LNHDA and SQIVND (reference sequence). Written as DNA, the CDR3 is TGTGCCAGTAGGCCCGTGGGGACCGATGGCTACACCTTC. It codes for CASRPVGTDGYTF.

V and J are TRBV19 and TRBJ2-2, with 11 bases that match TRBD1. The V and J ends lost 6 bases and 5 bases, in that order; junction bases with no gene match: 8. Germline CDR1 is LNHDA and CDR2 is SQIVND (reference sequence). The CDR3 spans 16 residues. Here the CDR3 reads CASRRTGGAQTGELFF. CDR3 bases: TGTGCCAGTAGGAGGACAGGGGGCGCTCAGACCGGGGAGCTGTTTTTT.

J is TRBJ1-5 and V is TRBV5-4, with no clear D. Trimming left V 4 bases short and J 8 bases short, with 10 bases between. CDR1 and CDR2 (germline): SGHNT, YYREEE (reference sequence). The CDR3 has 12 residues. The CDR3 region is CASSTPSEPQHF. The CDR3 DNA sequence: TGTGCCAGCAGCACCCCGTCCGAGCCCCAGCATTTT.

This chain connects TRBV28 to TRBJ1-4; D is possibly TRBD1 (6 bases). CDR3 length: 16 amino acids. V dropped 3 bases and J dropped 2 bases, with 13 bases sitting between them. The germline CDR1 and CDR2 sequences are MDHEN and SYDVKM. CDR3 in amino acids: CASSFRTEWTNEKLFF. CDR3 nucleotide sequence: TGTGCCAGCAGTTTCAGGACAGAATGGACTAATGAAAAACTGTTTTTT. The full variable domain, its missing parts supplied by reference TRBV28 and TRBJ1-4, is DVKVTQSSRYLVKRTGEKVFLECVQDMDHENMFWYRQDPGLGLRLIYFSYDVKMKEKGDIPEGYSVSREKKERFSLILESASTNQTSMYLCASSFRTEWTNEKLFFGSGTQLSVL.

This chain links TRBV5-6 with TRBJ1-2, with TRBD1 identical over 8 bases. V gave up 5 bases and J gave up 0 bases; unmatched junction bases: 0. Germline loops: CDR1 SGHDT, CDR2 YYEEEE. The CDR3 has 13 residues. The DNA for the CDR3 is TGTGCCAGCAGGGACAGGGCTAACTATGGCTACACCTTC. Translated, it gives CASRDRANYGYTF.

J is TRBJ1-1 and V is TRBV3-1 (or the pseudogene TRBV3-2); D may be TRBD1 (6 bases). Trimming shortened V by 5 bases and J by 1 base, and 11 bases separated the two germline ends. Per the germline V gene, CDR1 is LGHDT and CDR2 is YNNKEL (reference sequence). The CDR3 loop spans 14 amino acids. The CDR3 DNA follows: TGTGCCAGCAGCTATCCGACAGGGAACACTGAAGCTTTCTTT. It is translated as CASSYPTGNTEAFF.